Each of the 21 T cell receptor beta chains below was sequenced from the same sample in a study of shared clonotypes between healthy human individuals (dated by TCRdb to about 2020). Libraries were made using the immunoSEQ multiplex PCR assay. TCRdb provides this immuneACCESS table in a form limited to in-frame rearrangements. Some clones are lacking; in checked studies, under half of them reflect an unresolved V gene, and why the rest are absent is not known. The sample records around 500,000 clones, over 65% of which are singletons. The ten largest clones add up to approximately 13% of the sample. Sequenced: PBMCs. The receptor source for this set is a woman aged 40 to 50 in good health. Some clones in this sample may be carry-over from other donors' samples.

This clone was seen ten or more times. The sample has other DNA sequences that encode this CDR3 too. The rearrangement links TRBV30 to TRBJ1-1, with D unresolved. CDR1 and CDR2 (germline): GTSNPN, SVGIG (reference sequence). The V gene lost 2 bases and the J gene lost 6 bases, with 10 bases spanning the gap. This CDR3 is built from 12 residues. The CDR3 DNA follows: TGTGCCTGGAGTCCGGCCGGCGCTGAAGCTTTCTTT. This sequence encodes CAWSPAGAEAFF.

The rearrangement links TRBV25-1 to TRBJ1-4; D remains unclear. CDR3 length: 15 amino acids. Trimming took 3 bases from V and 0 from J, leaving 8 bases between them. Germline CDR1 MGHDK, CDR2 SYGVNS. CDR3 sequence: CASSDPSATNEKLFF. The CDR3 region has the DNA TGTGCCAGCAGTGACCCGTCTGCAACTAATGAAAAACTGTTTTTT. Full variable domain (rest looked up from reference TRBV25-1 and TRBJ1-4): EADIYQTPRYLVIGTGKKITLECSQTMGHDKMYWYQQDPGMELHLIHYSYGVNSTEKGDLSSESTVSRIRTEHFPLTLESARPSHTSQYLCASSDPSATNEKLFFGSGTQLSVL.

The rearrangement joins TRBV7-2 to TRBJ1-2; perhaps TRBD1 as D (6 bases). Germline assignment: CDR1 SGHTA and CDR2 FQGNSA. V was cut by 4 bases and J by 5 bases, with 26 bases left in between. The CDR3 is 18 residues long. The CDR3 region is CASSSPSGAPALGYGYTF. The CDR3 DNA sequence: TGTGCCAGCAGCTCCCCTTCAGGGGCCCCAGCCCTTGGGTATGGCTACACCTTC. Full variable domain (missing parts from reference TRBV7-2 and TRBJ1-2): GAGVSQSPSNKVTEKGKDVELRCDPISGHTALYWYRQSLGQGLEFLIYFQGNSAPDKSGLPSDRFSAERTGGSVSTLTIQRTQQEDSAVYLCASSSPSGAPALGYGYTFGSGTRLTVV.

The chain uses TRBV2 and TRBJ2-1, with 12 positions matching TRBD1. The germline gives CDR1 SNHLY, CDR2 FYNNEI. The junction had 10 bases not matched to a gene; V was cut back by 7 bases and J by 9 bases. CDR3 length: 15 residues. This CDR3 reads CASTQLGQGAVEQFF. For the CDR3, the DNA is TGTGCCAGCACTCAATTGGGACAGGGGGCGGTTGAGCAGTTCTTC.

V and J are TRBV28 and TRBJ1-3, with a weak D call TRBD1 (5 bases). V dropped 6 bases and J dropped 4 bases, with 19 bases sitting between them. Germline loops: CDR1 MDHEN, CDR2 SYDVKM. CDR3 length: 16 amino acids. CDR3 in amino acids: CASRRQGAGIGNTIYF. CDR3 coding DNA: TGTGCCAGCAGACGTCAGGGAGCAGGGATCGGAAACACCATATATTTT.

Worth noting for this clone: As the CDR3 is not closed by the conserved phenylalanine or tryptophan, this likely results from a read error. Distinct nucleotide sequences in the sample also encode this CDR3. CDR3 protein: CAWNVGGNQPQHV. CDR3 DNA sequence: TGCGCCTGGAATGTGGGGGGTAATCAGCCCCAGCATGTT. The rearrangement joins TRBV30 to TRBJ1-5, with D perhaps matching TRBD1 (5 bases). Germline loops: CDR1 GTSNPN, CDR2 SVGIG (reference sequence). The CDR3 extends over 13 amino acids.

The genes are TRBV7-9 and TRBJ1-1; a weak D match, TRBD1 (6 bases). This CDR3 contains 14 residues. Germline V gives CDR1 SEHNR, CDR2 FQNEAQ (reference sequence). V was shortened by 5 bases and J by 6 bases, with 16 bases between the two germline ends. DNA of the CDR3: TGTGCCAGCAGCAAAGGGGGAGGAGGGGCTGAAGCTTTCTTT. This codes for CASSKGGGGAEAFF.

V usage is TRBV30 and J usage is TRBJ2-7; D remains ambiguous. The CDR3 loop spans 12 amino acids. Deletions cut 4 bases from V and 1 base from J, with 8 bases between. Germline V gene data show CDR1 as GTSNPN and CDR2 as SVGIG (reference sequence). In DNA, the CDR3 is TGTGCCTGGAAAGGGCGGTCCTACGAGCAGTACTTC. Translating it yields CAWKGRSYEQYF.

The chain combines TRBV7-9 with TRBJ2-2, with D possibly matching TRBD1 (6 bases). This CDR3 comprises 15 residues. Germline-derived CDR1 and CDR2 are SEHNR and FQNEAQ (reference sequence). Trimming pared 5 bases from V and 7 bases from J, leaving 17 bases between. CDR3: CASSVGHPGLGELFF. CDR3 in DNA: TGTGCCAGCAGCGTGGGACACCCGGGTCTCGGGGAGCTGTTTTTT.

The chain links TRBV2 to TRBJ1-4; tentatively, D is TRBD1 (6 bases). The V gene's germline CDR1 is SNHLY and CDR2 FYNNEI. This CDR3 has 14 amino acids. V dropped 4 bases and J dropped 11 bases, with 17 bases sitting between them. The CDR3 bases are TGTGCCAGCAGTGCGGACAGCCCAAGTAGGAAACTGTTTTTT. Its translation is CASSADSPSRKLFF.

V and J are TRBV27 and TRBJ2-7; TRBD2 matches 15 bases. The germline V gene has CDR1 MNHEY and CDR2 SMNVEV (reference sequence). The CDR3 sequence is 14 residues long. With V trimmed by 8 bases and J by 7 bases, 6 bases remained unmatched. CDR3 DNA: TGTGCCAGCCGGACTAGCGGGAGGGCGCCTGAGCAGTACTTC. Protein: CASRTSGRAPEQYF.

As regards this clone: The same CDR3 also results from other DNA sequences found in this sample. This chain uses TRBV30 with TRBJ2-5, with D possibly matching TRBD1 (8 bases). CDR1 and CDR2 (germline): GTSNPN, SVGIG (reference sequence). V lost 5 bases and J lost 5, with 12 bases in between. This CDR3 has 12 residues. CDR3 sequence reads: CAWDRGGETQYF. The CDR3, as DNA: TGTGCCTGGGACAGGGGAGGGGAGACCCAGTACTTC.

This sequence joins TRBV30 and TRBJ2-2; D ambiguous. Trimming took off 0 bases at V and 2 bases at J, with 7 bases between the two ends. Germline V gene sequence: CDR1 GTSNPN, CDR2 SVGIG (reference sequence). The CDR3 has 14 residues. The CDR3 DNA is TGTGCCTGGAGTGTCCAACTAAACACCGGGGAGCTGTTTTTT. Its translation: CAWSVQLNTGELFF.

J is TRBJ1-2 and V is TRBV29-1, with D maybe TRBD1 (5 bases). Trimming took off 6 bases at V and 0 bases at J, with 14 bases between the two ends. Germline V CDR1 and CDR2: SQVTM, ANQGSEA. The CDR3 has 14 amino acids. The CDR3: CSVSSQGANYGYTF. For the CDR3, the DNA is TGCAGCGTCTCCAGTCAGGGAGCTAACTATGGCTACACCTTC.

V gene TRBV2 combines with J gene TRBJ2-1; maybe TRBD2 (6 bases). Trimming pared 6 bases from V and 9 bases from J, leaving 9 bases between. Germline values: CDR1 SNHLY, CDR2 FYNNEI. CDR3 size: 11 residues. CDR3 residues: CASSVGGEQFF. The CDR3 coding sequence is TGTGCCAGCAGCGTGGGGGGTGAGCAGTTCTTC. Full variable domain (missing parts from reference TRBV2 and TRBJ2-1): EPEVTQTPSHQVTQMGQEVILRCVPISNHLYFYWYRQILGQKVEFLVSFYNNEISEKSEIFDDQFSVERPDGSNFTLKIRSTKLEDSAMYFCASSVGGEQFFGPGTRLTVL.

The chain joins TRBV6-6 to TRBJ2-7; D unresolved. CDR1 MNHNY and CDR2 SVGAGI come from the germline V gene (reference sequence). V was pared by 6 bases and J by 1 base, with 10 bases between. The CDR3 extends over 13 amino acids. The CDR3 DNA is TGTGCCAGCAGCGTGGACCAATCCTACGAGCAGTACTTC. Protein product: CASSVDQSYEQYF.

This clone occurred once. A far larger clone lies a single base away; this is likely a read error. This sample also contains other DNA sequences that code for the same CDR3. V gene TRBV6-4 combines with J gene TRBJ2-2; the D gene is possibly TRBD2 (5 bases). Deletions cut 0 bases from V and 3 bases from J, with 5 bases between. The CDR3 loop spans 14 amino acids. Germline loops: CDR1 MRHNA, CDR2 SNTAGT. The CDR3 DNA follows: TGTGCCAGCAGTGACTCGGGAGACACCGGGGAGCTGTTTTTT. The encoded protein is CASSDSGDTGELFF.

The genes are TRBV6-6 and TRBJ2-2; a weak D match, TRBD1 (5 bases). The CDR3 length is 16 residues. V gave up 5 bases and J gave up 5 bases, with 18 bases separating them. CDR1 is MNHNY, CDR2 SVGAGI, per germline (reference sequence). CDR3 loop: CASSPRARASTGELFF. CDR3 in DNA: TGTGCCAGCAGTCCCCGGGCCAGGGCTAGTACCGGGGAGCTGTTTTTT.

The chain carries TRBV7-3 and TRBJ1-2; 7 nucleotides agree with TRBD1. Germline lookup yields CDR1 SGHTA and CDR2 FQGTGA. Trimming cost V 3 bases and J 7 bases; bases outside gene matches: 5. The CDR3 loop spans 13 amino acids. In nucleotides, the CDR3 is TGTGCCAGCAGCTTGACAGGGCAGGGTGGCTACACCTTC. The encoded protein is CASSLTGQGGYTF.

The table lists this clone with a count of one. In DNA form, the CDR3 reads TGTGCCAGCAGCTTGATCAGGGGTCACCCCTACGAGCAGTACTTC. The encoded protein is CASSLIRGHPYEQYF. The chain combines TRBV11-2 with TRBJ2-7, with D maybe TRBD1 (6 bases). Germline V gene lookup returns CDR1 SGHAT and CDR2 FQNNGV. Trimming removed 3 bases from V and 2 bases from J, with 14 bases in between. This CDR3 comprises 15 residues.

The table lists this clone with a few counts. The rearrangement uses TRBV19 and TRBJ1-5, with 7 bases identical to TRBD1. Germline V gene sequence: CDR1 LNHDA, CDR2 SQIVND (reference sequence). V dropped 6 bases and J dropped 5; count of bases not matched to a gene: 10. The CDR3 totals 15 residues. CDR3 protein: CASRVGGRPDQPQHF. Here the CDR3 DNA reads TGTGCCAGTAGAGTAGGGGGCCGTCCCGATCAGCCCCAGCATTTT.